The subject of this entry is one TCR beta chain. Antigen unknown. This sample is drawn from a study of Graves' ophthalmopathy and Graves' hyperthyroidism. Whole-study results and caveats: Most thyroid clonotypes with frequency above 0.001 were detected in blood too.

From RNA, the CDR3 regions of TCR beta chains were amplified and sequenced. The first round was an RT-PCR with HTBI primers, and the second round was a multiplex PCR. Each CDR3 protein is one row after TCRdb ran MiXCR on the multiplex PCR reads. The table lists approximately 500,000 distinct CDR3 sequences, 13% to 15% of them singletons, with around 9.8% in the top ten. Between the trimmed V and J ends, which lost 5 bases and 9 bases, there was a span of 17 bases. The V gene's germline CDR1 is MNHNS and CDR2 SASEGT. This CDR3 has 13 residues. The clonotype was recovered from a young woman with Graves' ophthalmopathy. Material for sequencing was blood. The chain recombines TRBV6-1 with TRBJ2-7; the D gene is possibly TRBD1 (6 bases). CDR3 bases: TGTGCCAGCAGTCTTCGACAGGCACGGGGGCAGTACTTC. Residues: CASSLRQARGQYF.